This entry is about one TCR beta chain. The V end lost 6 bases, the J end lost 5 bases, and 14 bases lay between the germline ends. Germline V gives CDR1 MNHEY, CDR2 SMNVEV (reference sequence). The CDR3 length is 14 residues. TCRdb's copy holds only in-frame clones and misses some; the assay was immunoSEQ multiplex PCR. Among around 180,000 clones listed, 82% were seen once. The sample originates from a study of blood T cell repertoires in COVID-19. This receptor was taken from a woman in her thirties with acute or convalescent COVID-19. The sequencing input was peripheral blood. The genes are TRBV27 and TRBJ2-1; D may be TRBD1 (6 bases). The CDR3 bases are TGTGCCAGCAGGACCACCAGGACAGACAATGAGCAGTTCTTC. Protein product: CASRTTRTDNEQFF.